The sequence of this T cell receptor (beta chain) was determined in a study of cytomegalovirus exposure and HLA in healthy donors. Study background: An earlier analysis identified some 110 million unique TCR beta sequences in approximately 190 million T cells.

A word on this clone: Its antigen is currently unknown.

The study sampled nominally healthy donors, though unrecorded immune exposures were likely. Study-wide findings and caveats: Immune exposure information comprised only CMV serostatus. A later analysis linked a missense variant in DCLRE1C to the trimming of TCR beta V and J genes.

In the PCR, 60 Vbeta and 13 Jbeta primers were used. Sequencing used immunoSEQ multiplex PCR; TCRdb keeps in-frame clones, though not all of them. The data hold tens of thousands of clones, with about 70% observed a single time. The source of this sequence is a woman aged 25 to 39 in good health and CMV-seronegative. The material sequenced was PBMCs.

The DNA of the CDR3 is TGTGCCAGCAGCTTAACGACGGGATATAGCAATCAGCCCCAGCATTTT. Translation gives CASSLTTGYSNQPQHF. The rearrangement uses TRBV7-2 and TRBJ1-5; no reliable D call. The CDR3 spans 16 residues. Trimming removed 2 bases from V and 0 bases from J, with 11 bases in between. Per the germline V gene, CDR1 is SGHTA and CDR2 is FQGNSA.